The 9 T cell receptor beta chains below all came from one sample that was sequenced in a study of shared clonotypes between healthy human individuals. Produced via immunoSEQ multiplex PCR; TCRdb's table is partial and in-frame only. The table shows 2,500,000 or so clones, with about 90% occurring only once. Sequenced sample: naive CD4+ T cells from PBMCs. Documented subset: CD45RA+ positively selected. The source of these receptors is a man in his late teens or twenties in good health. Some clones in this sample may be carry-over from other donors' samples.

The count of this clone is one. This chain joins TRBV6-5 and TRBJ2-7; D perhaps matches TRBD2 (6 bases). This CDR3 is built from 16 residues. Trimming cost V 0 bases and J 6 bases, with 18 bases left between them. In germline, CDR1 is MNHEY, CDR2 SVGAGI. CDR3 residues: CASSYSAGLQGGEQYF. In DNA, the CDR3 is TGTGCCAGCAGTTACTCCGCGGGACTCCAAGGAGGCGAGCAGTACTTC.

The rearrangement uses TRBV9 and TRBJ1-1; TRBD1 might be the D (5 bases). Germline V gene sequence: CDR1 SGDLS, CDR2 YYNGEE. The CDR3 is 16 amino acids. Trimming left V 3 bases short and J 0 bases short, with 15 bases between. The DNA of the CDR3 is TGTGCCAGCAGCGGGGAACAGGCCGAGGTGAACACTGAAGCTTTCTTT. Translating gives CASSGEQAEVNTEAFF.

The chain employs TRBV5-4 and TRBJ1-2; perhaps TRBD1 as D (6 bases). Deletions cut 3 bases from V and 6 bases from J, with 18 bases between. The CDR3 covers 15 residues. CDR1 SGHNT and CDR2 YYREEE come from the germline V gene (reference sequence). DNA of the CDR3: TGTGCCAGCAGCTCGAGACCCGGGACAAGGCATGGCTACACCTTC. It encodes CASSSRPGTRHGYTF. The whole variable domain, remainder taken from reference TRBV5-4 and TRBJ1-2, is ETGVTQSPTHLIKTRGQQVTLRCSSQSGHNTVSWYQQALGQGPQFIFQYYREEENGRGNFPPRFSGLQFPNYSSELNVNALELDDSALYLCASSSRPGTRHGYTFGSGTRLTVV.

This chain links TRBV7-6 with TRBJ2-5, with D maybe TRBD1 (6 bases). The CDR3 is 11 residues long. Trimming pared 4 bases from V and 11 bases from J, leaving 11 bases between. Germline-derived CDR1 and CDR2 are SGHVS and FNYEAQ. For the CDR3, the DNA is TGTGCCAGCAGCTCAGGGGTTTCGCAGTACTTC. This gives the protein CASSSGVSQYF.

The chain is built from TRBV2 and TRBJ1-2, with a weak D call TRBD1 (6 bases). Trimming took off 6 bases at V and 6 bases at J, with 17 bases between the two ends. There are 14 residues in the CDR3. The germline CDR1 and CDR2 sequences are SNHLY and FYNNEI. The DNA of the CDR3 is TGTGCCAGCAGAGGAGATGACAGGAGGAATGGCTACACCTTC. Its translation is CASRGDDRRNGYTF.

The chain recombines TRBV7-8 with TRBJ1-5, with D unclear. V was shortened by 0 bases and J by 4 bases, with 19 bases between the two germline ends. Per the germline V gene, CDR1 is SGHVS and CDR2 is FQNEAQ. The CDR3 is 18 amino acids. CDR3 sequence: CASSLAPYRAGRNQPQHF. For the CDR3, the DNA is TGTGCCAGCAGCTTAGCGCCGTATAGGGCAGGCCGTAATCAGCCCCAGCATTTT.

The rearrangement joins TRBV7-6 to TRBJ2-5; the D is unclear. Trimming removed 1 base at V and 5 bases at J, with 11 bases between. The CDR3 is 14 residues long. CDR1 and CDR2 (germline): SGHVS, FNYEAQ. CDR3 nucleotides: TGTGCCAGCAGCTTAGACTCGCAGGCGGAGACCCAGTACTTC. It yields the protein CASSLDSQAETQYF. The complete variable domain, with remaining parts taken from reference TRBV7-6 and TRBJ2-5, reads GAGVSQSPRYKVTKRGQDVALRCDPISGHVSLYWYRQALGQGPEFLTYFNYEAQQDKSGLPNDRFSAERPEGSISTLTIQRTEQRDSAMYRCASSLDSQAETQYFGPGTRLLVL.

This clone is a singleton in its sample. Other DNA sequences in this sample translate to the same CDR3. This chain joins TRBV6-1 and TRBJ1-1, with TRBD1 matching 8 bases. This CDR3 has 13 amino acids. V lost 6 bases and J lost 1; bases outside the gene matches: 1. Germline V gene sequence: CDR1 MNHNS, CDR2 SASEGT. The DNA of the CDR3 is TGTGCCAGCAGGGGACAGGCGAACACTGAAGCTTTCTTT. Translating gives CASRGQANTEAFF.

The gene calls are TRBV4-1 and TRBJ1-1; D call uncertain. In germline, CDR1 is MGHRA, CDR2 YSYEKL. Trimming cost V 0 bases and J 1 base, with 9 bases left between them. This CDR3 contains 15 residues. As DNA, the CDR3 is TGCGCCAGCAGCCAAGATGATTTGGGGAACACTGAAGCTTTCTTT. This sequence encodes CASSQDDLGNTEAFF.